The 15 T cell receptor beta chains in this list originate from one sample, sequenced in a study of Ad26.COV2.S vaccination and SARS-CoV-2 variants. Treatment reported: some 20 received Ad26.COV2.S at low or high dose, single or two shots; a few received placebo; per-sample allocation not given. Following the first vaccine or placebo injection, samples were taken on day 63. The data were produced by immunoSEQ multiplex PCR, yet TCRdb's version contains in-frame clones alone and is incomplete. The sample contains some 330,000 clones, roughly 90% of which appear only once. The source was peripheral blood, collected in a trial of Ad26.COV2.S vaccine versus placebo. The source of these receptors is a person aged 18-60 years who received the Ad26.COV2.S COVID-19 vaccine or a placebo.

The rearrangement uses TRBV18 and TRBJ1-2; tentative D call: TRBD1 (6 bases). CDR1 and CDR2 (germline): KGHSH, LQKENI. CDR3 length: 15 amino acids. V was clipped by 3 bases and J by 8 bases, with 19 bases between them. The CDR3 loop reads CASSPIQGRPVGYTF. CDR3 nucleotide sequence: TGTGCCAGCTCACCCATACAGGGTCGCCCGGTCGGCTACACCTTC. The variable domain in full, completed from reference TRBV18 and TRBJ1-2, reads NAGVMQNPRHLVRRRGQEARLRCSPMKGHSHVYWYRQLPEEGLKFMVYLQKENIIDESGMPKERFSAEFPKEGPSILRIQQVVRGDSAAYFCASSPIQGRPVGYTFGSGTRLTVV.

The chain couples TRBV4-3 to TRBJ2-1; the D is unclear. This CDR3 is 14 amino acids long. V gave up 4 bases and J gave up 2 bases, with 9 bases separating them. The germline V gene has CDR1 LGHNA and CDR2 YSLEER. As DNA, the CDR3 is TGCGCCAGCAGCCTCAAGCGAGCCTACAATGAGCAGTTCTTC. Translated: CASSLKRAYNEQFF.

J is TRBJ1-4 and V is TRBV18, with unresolved D. With 3 bases removed from V and 10 bases from J, the gap between germline ends came to 12 bases. Germline CDR1 and CDR2: KGHSH and LQKENI. The CDR3 is 13 amino acids. This CDR3 is CASSPPSQAKLFF. Written as DNA, the CDR3 is TGTGCCAGCTCACCCCCGTCCCAGGCAAAACTGTTTTTT.

The chain recombines TRBV7-9 with TRBJ1-2; no clear D gene. CDR1 is SEHNR and CDR2 is FQNEAQ in the germline V gene (reference sequence). The CDR3 sequence is 12 residues long. Deletions cut 9 bases from V and 8 bases from J, with 16 bases between. CDR3 DNA: TGTGCCAGTTTTCTATCGCCGGCGGGCTACACCTTC. Its protein is CASFLSPAGYTF.

This chain links TRBV4-2 with TRBJ1-2; D is ambiguous. Trimming removed 0 bases from V and 5 bases from J, with 13 bases in between. The CDR3 runs 15 residues. Per germline, CDR1 LGHNA and CDR2 YNFKEQ. This CDR3 reads CASSQEGRLDYGYTF. CDR3 DNA: TGTGCCAGCAGCCAAGAAGGCAGACTTGATTATGGCTACACCTTC.

The rearrangement joins TRBV11-2 to TRBJ1-1, with unresolved D. Germline CDR1 and CDR2: SGHAT and FQNNGV. The V end lost 1 base, the J end lost 11 bases, and 14 bases lay between the germline ends. The CDR3 consists of 13 residues. The chain's CDR3 is CASSLALGMWAFF. CDR3 nucleotide sequence: TGTGCCAGCAGCTTAGCCTTAGGAATGTGGGCTTTCTTT.

The V and J genes are TRBV9 and TRBJ1-1; the match to TRBD1 covers 7 bases. The trim removed 2 bases at V and 1 base at J, leaving 5 bases unmatched. The CDR3 is 15 residues long. Germline values: CDR1 SGDLS, CDR2 YYNGEE. CDR3 region: CASSVTGEGNTEAFF. CDR3 DNA sequence: TGTGCCAGCAGCGTTACAGGGGAAGGGAACACTGAAGCTTTCTTT.

Concerning this clone: Other DNA sequences in the same sample also yield this CDR3. The chain carries TRBV6-2 or TRBV6-3 and TRBJ1-5, with 10 bases lining up with TRBD1. This CDR3 region has 13 residues. Per the germline V gene, CDR1 is MNHEY and CDR2 is SVGEGT. Germline trimming cut 6 bases from V and 5 bases from J; bases unmatched to any gene: 1. In DNA form, the CDR3 reads TGTGCCAGCAGCGGACAGGGGGATCAGCCCCAGCATTTT. Its translation: CASSGQGDQPQHF.

The chain employs TRBV7-3 and TRBJ2-4; 8 bases agree with TRBD1. V dropped 3 bases and J dropped 8; count of bases not matched to a gene: 21. This CDR3 spans 19 amino acids. CDR1 is SGHTA, CDR2 FQGTGA, per germline. CDR3 loop: CASSFRKLRSDRDGYIQYF. In nucleotides, the CDR3 is TGTGCCAGCAGCTTCAGGAAGTTACGTTCGGACAGGGATGGGTACATTCAGTACTTC.

The chain recombines TRBV4-3 with TRBJ2-1; no reliable D call. The germline gives CDR1 LGHNA, CDR2 YSLEER. V was pared by 2 bases and J by 9 bases, with 14 bases between. The CDR3 length is 14 residues. The CDR3 here is CASSQRWGFVEQFF. The DNA of the CDR3 is TGCGCCAGCAGCCAAAGGTGGGGTTTCGTTGAGCAGTTCTTC.

CDR3 coding DNA: TGTGCCAGCAGTAAGAAGCGGGACAGCAAAGAAGCTTTCTTT. Amino acids: CASSKKRDSKEAFF. The chain joins TRBV25-1 to TRBJ1-1; 7 bases agree with TRBD1. CDR1 is MGHDK and CDR2 is SYGVNS in the germline V gene. This CDR3 is 14 amino acids long. J lost 8 bases, V lost 5 bases, and 11 bases had no gene match.

The chain recombines TRBV6-5 with TRBJ1-1; D unclear. Germline V gene sequence: CDR1 MNHEY, CDR2 SVGAGI. The V and J ends lost 6 bases and 1 base respectively, with 9 bases between them. The CDR3 sequence is 13 residues long. CDR3 coding DNA: TGTGCCAGCAGGCCCCGGTCGAACACTGAAGCTTTCTTT. This codes for CASRPRSNTEAFF.

V and J are TRBV24-1 and TRBJ2-3; weak D call: TRBD1 (5 bases). The CDR3 covers 16 residues. Trimming left V 2 bases short and J 4 bases short, with 15 bases between. CDR1 and CDR2 (germline): KGHDR, SFDVKD. The CDR3: CATSDSAPVGADTQYF. CDR3 DNA sequence: TGTGCCACCAGTGATTCAGCACCTGTAGGGGCAGATACGCAGTATTTT.

The CDR3 coding sequence is TGTGCCAGCAGCCCCCAGGGGGAAAAGACCCAGTACTTC. It codes for CASSPQGEKTQYF. The V call is TRBV11-3, the J call TRBJ2-5, with 7 bases fitting TRBD1. Germline V gives CDR1 SGHNT, CDR2 YENEEA. V lost 5 bases and J lost 6; bases outside the gene matches: 6. The CDR3 is 13 amino acids.

The gene calls are TRBV6-5 and TRBJ1-1, with a possible D match to TRBD1 (6 bases). Germline assignment: CDR1 MNHEY and CDR2 SVGAGI. The V gene lost 5 bases and the J gene lost 7 bases, with 14 bases spanning the gap. There are 13 residues in the CDR3. In DNA, the CDR3 is TGTGCCAGCAGTCGACAGGCCCCGGGTGAAGCTTTCTTT. Amino acid sequence: CASSRQAPGEAFF.